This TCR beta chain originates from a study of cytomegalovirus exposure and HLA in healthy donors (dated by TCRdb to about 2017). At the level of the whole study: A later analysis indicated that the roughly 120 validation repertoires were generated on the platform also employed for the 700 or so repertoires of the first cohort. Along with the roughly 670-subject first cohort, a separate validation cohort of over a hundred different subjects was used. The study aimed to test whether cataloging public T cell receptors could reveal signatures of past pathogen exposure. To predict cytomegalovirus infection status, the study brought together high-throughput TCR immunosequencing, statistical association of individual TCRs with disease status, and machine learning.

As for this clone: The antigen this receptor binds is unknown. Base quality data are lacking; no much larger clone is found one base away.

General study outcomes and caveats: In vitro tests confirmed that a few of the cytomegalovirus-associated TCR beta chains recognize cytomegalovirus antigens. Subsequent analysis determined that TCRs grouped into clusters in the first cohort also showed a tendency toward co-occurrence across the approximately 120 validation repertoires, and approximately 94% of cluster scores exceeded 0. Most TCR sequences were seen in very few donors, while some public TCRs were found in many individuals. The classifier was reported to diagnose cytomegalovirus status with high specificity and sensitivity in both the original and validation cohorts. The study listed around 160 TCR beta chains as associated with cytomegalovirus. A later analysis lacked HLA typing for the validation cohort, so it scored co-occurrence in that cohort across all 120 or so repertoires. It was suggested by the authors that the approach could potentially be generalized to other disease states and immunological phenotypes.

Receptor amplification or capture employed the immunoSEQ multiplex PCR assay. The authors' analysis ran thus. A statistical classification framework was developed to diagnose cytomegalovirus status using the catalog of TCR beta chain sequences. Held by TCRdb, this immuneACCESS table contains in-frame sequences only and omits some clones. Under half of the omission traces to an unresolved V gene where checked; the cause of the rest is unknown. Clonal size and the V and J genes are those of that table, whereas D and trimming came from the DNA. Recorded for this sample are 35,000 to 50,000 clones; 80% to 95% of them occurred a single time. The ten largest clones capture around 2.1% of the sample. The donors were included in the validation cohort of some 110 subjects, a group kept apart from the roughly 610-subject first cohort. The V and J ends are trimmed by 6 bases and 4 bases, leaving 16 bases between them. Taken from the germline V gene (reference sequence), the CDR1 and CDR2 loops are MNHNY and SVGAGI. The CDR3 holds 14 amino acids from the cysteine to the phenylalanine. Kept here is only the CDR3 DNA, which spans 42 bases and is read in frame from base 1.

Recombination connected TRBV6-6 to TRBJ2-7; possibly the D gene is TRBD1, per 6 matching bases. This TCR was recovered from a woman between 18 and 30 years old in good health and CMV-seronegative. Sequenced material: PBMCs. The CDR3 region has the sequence CASRDLGAPYEQYF. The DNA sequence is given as TGTGCCAGCAGGGACCTGGGGGCCCCATACGAGCAGTACTTC.